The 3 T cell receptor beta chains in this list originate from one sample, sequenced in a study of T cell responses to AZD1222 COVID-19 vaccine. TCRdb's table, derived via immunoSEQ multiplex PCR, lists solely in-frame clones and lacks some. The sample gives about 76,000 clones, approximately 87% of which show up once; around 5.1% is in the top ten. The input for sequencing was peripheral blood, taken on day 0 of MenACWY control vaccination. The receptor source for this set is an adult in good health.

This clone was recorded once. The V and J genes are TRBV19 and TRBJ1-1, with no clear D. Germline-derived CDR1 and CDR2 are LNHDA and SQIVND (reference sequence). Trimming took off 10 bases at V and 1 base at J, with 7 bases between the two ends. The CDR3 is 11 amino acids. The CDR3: CATTENTEAFF. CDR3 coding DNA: TGTGCCACCACAGAGAACACTGAAGCTTTCTTT. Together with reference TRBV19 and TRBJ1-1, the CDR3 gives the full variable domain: DGGITQSPKYLFRKEGQNVTLSCEQNLNHDAMYWYRQDPGQGLRLIYYSQIVNDFQKGDIAEGYSVSREKKESFPLTVTSAQKNPTAFYLCATTENTEAFFGQGTRLTVV.

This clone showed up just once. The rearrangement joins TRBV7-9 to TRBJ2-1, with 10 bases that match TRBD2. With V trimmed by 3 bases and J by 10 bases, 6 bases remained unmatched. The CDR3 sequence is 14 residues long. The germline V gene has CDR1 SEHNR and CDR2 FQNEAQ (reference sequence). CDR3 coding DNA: TGTGCCAGCAGCTTCCCTAGCGGGGGACTCGAGCAGTTCTTC. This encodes CASSFPSGGLEQFF.

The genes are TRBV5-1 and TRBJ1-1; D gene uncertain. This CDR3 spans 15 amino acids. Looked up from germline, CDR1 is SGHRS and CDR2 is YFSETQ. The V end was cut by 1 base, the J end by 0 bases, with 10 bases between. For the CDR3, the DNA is TGCGCCAGCAGCTTGAGTCCGGACCTGAACACTGAAGCTTTCTTT. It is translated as CASSLSPDLNTEAFF.